A single TCR beta chain is shown here with its context. No antigen is known for it. Each TCR beta cDNA library carried unique molecular identifiers. TCRdb independently ran MiXCR on the PCR reads; one entry per CDR3 protein. The profile shows roughly 620,000 distinct CDR3 sequences, roughly two fifths of them singletons. This record comes from a study of post-analysis software for immune sequencing data. Points from the study as a whole: Four or five TRBV segments, TRBV5-6, TRBV5-1 and TRBV20-1 among them, were found more frequent in patients than controls. Controls showed significantly higher normalized Chao1 diversity than did multiple sclerosis patients.

The germline V and J ends were trimmed by 3 bases and 0 bases, with 6 bases remaining between them. This CDR3 region has 13 residues. The TCR comes from a girl under 18 with multiple sclerosis. The gene calls are TRBV12-3 or TRBV12-4 and TRBJ2-7; D is ambiguous. The sample was blood. This CDR3 is CASSFYTSYEQYF. The CDR3 DNA is TGTGCCAGCAGTTTCTACACCTCCTACGAGCAGTACTTC.